A selection of T cell receptor beta chains follows, all from one sample in a study of blood T cell repertoires in COVID-19. Here immunoSEQ multiplex PCR was the method, and the copy in TCRdb shows in-frame clones only, minus some. The data show about 210,000 clones, about 86% seen once. The sample was PBMCs or T cells enriched from blood (not recorded which). Receptors originate from a woman in her forties or fifties with acute COVID-19. CDR3s include the opening cysteine and the closing phenylalanine or tryptophan. A D gene is named only where the DNA matches it firmly. Only part of the rows carry a size: once, few, many, or a class if the clone is expanded.

len | d_gene | j_gene | v_gene | abundance | CDR3nt | CDR3aa
15 | . | TRBJ1-2 | TRBV2 | . | TGTGCCAGCAGTGTATCCTGGGTGCTAGGCTATGGCTACACCTTC | CASSVSWVLGYGYTF
15 | TRBD2 | TRBJ2-1 | TRBV9 | . | TGTGCCAGCAGCCCGACTAGCGGGGGCTACAATGAGCAGTTCTTC | CASSPTSGGYNEQFF
13 | . | TRBJ1-4 | TRBV2 | . | TGTGCCAGCAGGGACACCCTCGGTGAAAAACTGTTTTTT | CASRDTLGEKLFF
16 | . | TRBJ2-2 | TRBV7-2 | once | TGTGCCAGCAGCCAAGAGGCAGGGGTCGTATCCGGGGAGCTGTTTTTT | CASSQEAGVVSGELFF
14 | TRBD1 | TRBJ1-5 | TRBV30 | . | TGTGCCTGGAGTGTAAAGGCAGGGGGCCAGCCCCAGCATTTT | CAWSVKAGGQPQHF
17 | . | TRBJ1-3 | TRBV3-1/TRBV3-2 | . | TGTGCCAGCAGTCAGGGGACAAGACATGGCTCTGGAAACACCATATATTTT | CASSQGTRHGSGNTIYF
13 | . | TRBJ2-1 | TRBV10-3 | . | TGTGCCAACAGGGGGGGGCCGGGTAATGAGCAGTTCTTC | CANRGGPGNEQFF
14 | . | TRBJ2-3 | TRBV28 | . | TGTGCCAGCAGTTCACTGCCTATTCAAGATACGCAGTATTTT | CASSSLPIQDTQYF
12 | . | TRBJ1-2 | TRBV28 | . | TGTGCCAGCAGTTTCGGTAACTATGGCTACACCTTC | CASSFGNYGYTF
18 | TRBD1 | TRBJ2-3 | TRBV3-1/TRBV3-2 | . | TGTGCCAGCAGCCCCGAAGGAGGCAGGGGGCAATTGTCAGATACGCAGTATTTT | CASSPEGGRGQLSDTQYF
13 | TRBD2 | TRBJ2-5 | TRBV4-3 | . | TGCGCCAGCAGCGCTAGCGGGTGGGAGACCCAGTACTTC | CASSASGWETQYF
15 | TRBD1 | TRBJ1-2 | TRBV6-5 | few | TGTGCCAGCAGCCCCGGGACAGGGCTTACCTATGGCTACACCTTC | CASSPGTGLTYGYTF
16 | . | TRBJ1-5 | TRBV7-9 | . | TGTGCCAGCAGCTTAAGTCCGGGGGAGGGCAATCAGCCCCAGCATTTT | CASSLSPGEGNQPQHF
15 | TRBD1 | TRBJ1-2 | TRBV5-6 | once | TGTGCCAGCAGCGATGATGACAGGGGGAACTATGGCTACACCTTC | CASSDDDRGNYGYTF
15 | . | TRBJ2-2 | TRBV7-2 | . | TGTGCCAGCAGCTTAAGACGGGAGAGCACCGGGGAGCTGTTTTTT | CASSLRRESTGELFF
15 | TRBD2 | TRBJ2-1 | TRBV11-1 | . | TGTGCCAGCAGCTCACTAGCGGGGGGATACAATGAGCAGTTCTTC | CASSSLAGGYNEQFF
14 | TRBD1 | TRBJ1-1 | TRBV6-5 | . | TGTGCCAGCACCTTGACAGGGAGTAACACTGAAGCTTTCTTT | CASTLTGSNTEAFF
14 | TRBD1 | TRBJ2-7 | TRBV7-9 | . | TGTGCCAGCAGCTTAGGGACAGGGGAGCACGAGCAGTACTTC | CASSLGTGEHEQYF
12 | . | TRBJ2-1 | TRBV10-3 | . | TGTGCCATCAGTGAGATAACTATACAGCAGTTCTTC | CAISEITIQQFF
16 | TRBD2 | TRBJ2-5 | TRBV7-3 | few | TGTGCCAGCAGGGAGGAGCGGCGGGAGCGGCGGGAGACCCAGTACTTC | CASREERRERRETQYF
13 | . | TRBJ2-2 | TRBV6-2/TRBV6-3 | . | TGTGCCAGCAGTTACAGCGTCACCGGGGAGCTGTTTTTT | CASSYSVTGELFF
16 | TRBD1 | TRBJ2-2 | TRBV7-9 | . | TGTGCCAGCAGCTCGCCGGGACAGGGAAGCACCGGGGAGCTGTTTTTT | CASSSPGQGSTGELFF
14 | . | TRBJ2-3 | TRBV6-5 | . | TGTGCCAGCAGTTACTCGGGGGCAGGTGATACGCAGTATTTT | CASSYSGAGDTQYF
14 | . | TRBJ1-1 | TRBV10-3 | . | TGTGCCATCACGAGAGCAGGAATGAACACTGAAGCTTTCTTT | CAITRAGMNTEAFF
15 | . | TRBJ2-1 | TRBV2 | . | TGTGCCAGCAGTGATGCCAGGGGACAATACAATGAGCAGTTCTTC | CASSDARGQYNEQFF
15 | TRBD1 | TRBJ1-5 | TRBV19 | few | TGTGCCAGTAGTATCGGGGACAGGGGATACCAGCCCCAGCATTTT | CASSIGDRGYQPQHF
12 | . | TRBJ2-5 | TRBV29-1 | . | TGCAGCGGGAAAGGAGGACTAGAGACCCAGTACTTC | CSGKGGLETQYF
15 | TRBD1 | TRBJ2-1 | TRBV7-2 | . | TGTGCCAGCAGCTTCGACAGGGGGTCCTACAATGAGCAGTTCTTC | CASSFDRGSYNEQFF
13 | . | TRBJ1-2 | TRBV6-1 | few | TGTGCCAGCAGTGAGTTAGCTAACTATGGCTACACCTTC | CASSELANYGYTF
14 | . | TRBJ1-1 | TRBV11-2 | . | . | CASSFGQGNTEAFF
16 | . | TRBJ2-3 | TRBV6-2/TRBV6-3 | . | TGTGCCAGCAGTTACGGTTGGAAGCGGAGCACAGATACGCAGTATTTT | CASSYGWKRSTDTQYF
16 | TRBD1 | TRBJ2-7 | TRBV28 | . | TGTGCCAGCACTTCCAGAGGACAGGGGTTCTCCTACGAGCAGTACTTC | CASTSRGQGFSYEQYF
12 | TRBD1 | TRBJ1-3 | TRBV6-5 | . | TGTGCCAGCAGTCCAGGGGGTGACACCATATATTTT | CASSPGGDTIYF
15 | TRBD1 | TRBJ2-1 | TRBV19 | . | TGTGCCAGTTACCCGGGACAGGGGGCGTACAATGAGCAGTTCTTC | CASYPGQGAYNEQFF
15 | . | TRBJ2-2 | TRBV7-2 | . | TGTGCCAGCAGCTTAGAGGGGGTTGGCACCGGGGAGCTGTTTTTT | CASSLEGVGTGELFF
14 | TRBD1 | TRBJ1-1 | TRBV29-1 | . | TGCAGCGTTGAGGACAGGGGGGAGAGGGATGAAGCTTTCTTT | CSVEDRGERDEAFF
13 | TRBD1 | TRBJ1-5 | TRBV12-3/TRBV12-4 | . | TGTGCCAGCGGTAACAGGGGAAATCAGCCCCAGCATTTT | CASGNRGNQPQHF
16 | TRBD1 | TRBJ1-3 | TRBV5-4 | few | TGTGCCAGCAGCTTGGGACAGGGGGCGACTGGAAACACCATATATTTT | CASSLGQGATGNTIYF
17 | . | TRBJ1-1 | TRBV3-1/TRBV3-2 | . | TGTGCCCCACCCGGAGACGGGGGATTCATAAGGAACACTGAAGCTTTCTTT | CAPPGDGGFIRNTEAFF
16 | . | TRBJ2-5 | TRBV5-1 | . | TGCGCCAGCAGCTTGGTGTTATCGGGGATGGCGGAGACCCAGTACTTC | CASSLVLSGMAETQYF
13 | . | TRBJ2-3 | TRBV18 | few | TGTGCCAGCTCACCACAAGAGGCAGATACGCAGTATTTT | CASSPQEADTQYF
15 | . | TRBJ1-6 | TRBV2 | once | TGTGCCAGCAGTGATAGATTTACAGATCCCTCACCCCTCCACTTT | CASSDRFTDPSPLHF
14 | . | TRBJ2-7 | TRBV18 | . | TGTGCCAGCTCACCGAGAAACAGGGATTACGAGCAGTACTTC | CASSPRNRDYEQYF